This is a list of T cell receptor beta chains from one sample in a study of blood T cell repertoires in COVID-19. Sequencing was performed with immunoSEQ multiplex PCR; in TCRdb, only in-frame clones are kept and a portion is missing. The data contain tens of thousands of clones, approximately 88% of them singletons. The specimen was peripheral blood. The receptor set was obtained from a man in his 60s with COVID-19, enrolled during active disease. Both conserved end residues are part of each CDR3. The D gene is left open where the match is weak. Expanded clones are given a class, and other clones once, few, many or no size at all.

clone size: NA; V gene: TRBV4-3; J gene: TRBJ2-1; D gene: TRBD2; CDR3 protein: CASSQSGSFSPEQFF; CDR3 DNA: TGCGCCAGCAGCCAAAGCGGGAGCTTCTCTCCTGAGCAGTTCTTC
clone size: NA; V gene: TRBV30; J gene: TRBJ2-2; D gene: TRBD2; CDR3 protein: CAWSPTLAGGWGGELFF; CDR3 DNA: TGTGCCTGGAGCCCCACACTAGCGGGAGGGTGGGGCGGGGAGCTGTTTTTT
clone size: NA; V gene: TRBV18; J gene: TRBJ2-1; D gene: TRBD1; CDR3 protein: CASSPQGQGRGNEQFF; CDR3 DNA: TGTGCCAGCTCACCACAGGGACAGGGGCGTGGAAATGAGCAGTTCTTC
clone size: NA; V gene: TRBV11-3; J gene: TRBJ2-1; D gene: NA; CDR3 protein: CASSLAPGNEQFF; CDR3 DNA: TGTGCCAGCAGCTTAGCCCCGGGCAATGAGCAGTTCTTC
clone size: NA; V gene: TRBV4-2; J gene: TRBJ1-2; D gene: TRBD1; CDR3 protein: CASSRARGVNYGYTF; CDR3 DNA: TGTGCCAGCAGCCGAGCCAGGGGGGTGAACTATGGCTACACCTTC
clone size: NA; V gene: TRBV6-5; J gene: TRBJ1-2; D gene: NA; CDR3 protein: CASVSGIPNYGYTF; CDR3 DNA: TGTGCCAGCGTCTCGGGGATCCCAAATTATGGCTACACCTTC
clone size: NA; V gene: TRBV19; J gene: TRBJ1-1; D gene: NA; CDR3 protein: CASTYRAGTEAFF; CDR3 DNA: TGTGCCAGTACCTACAGGGCCGGCACTGAAGCTTTCTTT
clone size: NA; V gene: TRBV10-2; J gene: TRBJ1-4; D gene: TRBD1; CDR3 protein: CASSLTGGTVEKLFF; CDR3 DNA: TGCGCCAGCTCGTTAACAGGGGGAACGGTGGAAAAACTGTTTTTT
clone size: NA; V gene: TRBV30; J gene: TRBJ2-1; D gene: TRBD2; CDR3 protein: CAWSVTLAGDRDEQFF; CDR3 DNA: TGTGCCTGGAGTGTAACGCTAGCGGGAGATAGGGATGAGCAGTTCTTC
clone size: NA; V gene: TRBV28; J gene: TRBJ1-2; D gene: NA; CDR3 protein: CASSSRRDWNYGYTF; CDR3 DNA: TGTGCCAGCAGTAGTCGCCGGGACTGGAACTATGGCTACACCTTC
clone size: NA; V gene: TRBV4-1; J gene: TRBJ1-5; D gene: NA; CDR3 protein: CASSQDPGGGAGYSNQPQHF; CDR3 DNA: TGCGCCAGCAGCCAAGATCCGGGGGGGGGCGCCGGCTATAGCAATCAGCCCCAGCATTTT
clone size: NA; V gene: TRBV12-3/TRBV12-4; J gene: TRBJ1-5; D gene: NA; CDR3 protein: CASSSNWNQPQHF; CDR3 DNA: TGTGCCAGCAGTTCTAATTGGAATCAGCCCCAGCATTTT
clone size: NA; V gene: TRBV27; J gene: TRBJ2-1; D gene: TRBD2; CDR3 protein: CASSLYPAGGRNEQFF; CDR3 DNA: TGTGCCAGCAGTTTATATCCAGCGGGAGGTCGCAATGAGCAGTTCTTC
clone size: NA; V gene: TRBV10-1; J gene: TRBJ2-1; D gene: TRBD2; CDR3 protein: CASSEFGGGRAFGNEQFF; CDR3 DNA: TGCGCCAGCAGTGAGTTTGGAGGAGGGAGGGCCTTTGGCAATGAGCAGTTCTTC
clone size: NA; V gene: TRBV9; J gene: TRBJ1-5; D gene: NA; CDR3 protein: CASSVQGMRQPQHF; CDR3 DNA: TGTGCCAGCAGCGTTCAGGGCATGCGACAGCCCCAGCATTTT
clone size: NA; V gene: TRBV27; J gene: TRBJ2-7; D gene: TRBD2; CDR3 protein: CASSLYSGHREGGYEQYF; CDR3 DNA: TGTGCCAGCAGTTTATACTCTGGGCACCGGGAGGGCGGTTACGAGCAGTACTTC
clone size: NA; V gene: TRBV6-6; J gene: TRBJ1-2; D gene: NA; CDR3 protein: CASTLRDYGYTF; CDR3 DNA: TGTGCCAGCACGCTGAGGGACTATGGCTACACCTTC
clone size: NA; V gene: TRBV19; J gene: TRBJ2-7; D gene: TRBD2; CDR3 protein: CASSGGTSGTYEQYF; CDR3 DNA: TGTGCCAGTAGTGGCGGGACTAGCGGGACCTACGAGCAGTACTTC
clone size: once; V gene: TRBV11-2; J gene: TRBJ1-2; D gene: TRBD1; CDR3 protein: CASSEQGAGYGYTF; CDR3 DNA: TGTGCCAGCAGCGAACAGGGGGCGGGCTATGGCTACACCTTC
clone size: NA; V gene: TRBV4-1; J gene: TRBJ2-7; D gene: NA; CDR3 protein: CASSHPNQGGYEQYF; CDR3 DNA: TGCGCCAGCAGCCACCCCAACCAGGGTGGTTACGAGCAGTACTTC
clone size: NA; V gene: TRBV5-1; J gene: TRBJ1-6; D gene: NA; CDR3 protein: CASSLGANSPLHF; CDR3 DNA: TGCGCCAGCAGCTTGGGGGCCAATTCACCCCTCCACTTT
clone size: NA; V gene: TRBV3-1/TRBV3-2; J gene: TRBJ1-4; D gene: TRBD1; CDR3 protein: CASSQDGTGQREKLFF; CDR3 DNA: TGTGCCAGCAGCCAAGACGGGACAGGGCAGCGCGAAAAACTGTTTTTT
clone size: NA; V gene: TRBV3-1/TRBV3-2; J gene: TRBJ2-7; D gene: TRBD1; CDR3 protein: CASSPGQVSSYEQYF; CDR3 DNA: TGTGCCAGCAGCCCGGGACAGGTGAGCTCCTACGAGCAGTACTTC
clone size: NA; V gene: TRBV27; J gene: TRBJ1-2; D gene: NA; CDR3 protein: CASALGGGYGYTF; CDR3 DNA: TGTGCCAGCGCCCTGGGGGGGGGCTATGGCTACACCTTC
clone size: NA; V gene: TRBV7-6; J gene: TRBJ1-1; D gene: NA; CDR3 protein: CASSLSSRRDTEAFF; CDR3 DNA: TGTGCCAGCAGCTTAAGTTCCCGGCGGGACACTGAAGCTTTCTTT
clone size: NA; V gene: TRBV11-2; J gene: TRBJ2-1; D gene: TRBD2; CDR3 protein: CASREVGGRLHEQFF; CDR3 DNA: TGTGCCAGCAGGGAGGTCGGCGGGAGGTTACATGAGCAGTTCTTC
clone size: NA; V gene: TRBV7-3; J gene: TRBJ2-3; D gene: TRBD1; CDR3 protein: CASSQGAGAGLTDTQYF; CDR3 DNA: TGTGCCAGCAGTCAGGGGGCAGGGGCTGGTCTCACAGATACGCAGTATTTT
clone size: NA; V gene: TRBV24-1; J gene: TRBJ2-1; D gene: TRBD2; CDR3 protein: CATSASRASGRDNEQFF; CDR3 DNA: TGTGCCACCAGTGCTTCCCGCGCTAGCGGAAGGGACAATGAGCAGTTCTTC
clone size: NA; V gene: TRBV29-1; J gene: TRBJ2-1; D gene: NA; CDR3 protein: CSGGQFPYNEQFF; CDR3 DNA: TGCAGCGGAGGACAGTTCCCCTACAATGAGCAGTTCTTC
clone size: NA; V gene: TRBV30; J gene: TRBJ1-4; D gene: TRBD1; CDR3 protein: CAWRPLTGLSTNEKLFF; CDR3 DNA: TGTGCCTGGAGACCACTGACAGGGCTGTCAACTAATGAAAAACTGTTTTTT
clone size: NA; V gene: TRBV29-1; J gene: TRBJ2-1; D gene: NA; CDR3 protein: CSGGSSSYNEQFF; CDR3 DNA: TGCAGCGGGGGAAGTAGCTCCTACAATGAGCAGTTCTTC
clone size: NA; V gene: TRBV10-3; J gene: TRBJ2-5; D gene: NA; CDR3 protein: CAISESKGEQETQYF; CDR3 DNA: TGTGCCATCAGTGAGTCGAAGGGGGAACAAGAGACCCAGTACTTC
clone size: NA; V gene: TRBV19; J gene: TRBJ2-7; D gene: NA; CDR3 protein: CASQTSGSYEQYF; CDR3 DNA: TGTGCCAGCCAGACTAGTGGCTCCTACGAGCAGTACTTC
clone size: NA; V gene: TRBV20-1; J gene: TRBJ1-2; D gene: NA; CDR3 protein: CSASVSGSNYGYTF; CDR3 DNA: TGCAGTGCTAGTGTCTCCGGGAGTAACTATGGCTACACCTTC
clone size: NA; V gene: TRBV5-1; J gene: TRBJ1-2; D gene: NA; CDR3 protein: CASTRRDTSPWDGYTF; CDR3 DNA: TGCGCCAGCACCCGCCGGGACACTTCACCTTGGGATGGCTACACCTTC
clone size: NA; V gene: TRBV11-2; J gene: TRBJ2-5; D gene: NA; CDR3 protein: CASRIQPGVQETQYF; CDR3 DNA: TGTGCCAGCAGAATACAACCAGGGGTTCAAGAGACCCAGTACTTC
clone size: NA; V gene: TRBV18; J gene: TRBJ1-2; D gene: NA; CDR3 protein: CASSPRTDYGYTF; CDR3 DNA: TGTGCCAGCTCACCACGGACAGACTATGGCTACACCTTC
clone size: NA; V gene: TRBV15; J gene: TRBJ1-4; D gene: NA; CDR3 protein: CATSREEGGSNEKLFF; CDR3 DNA: TGTGCCACCAGCAGAGAAGAGGGAGGGTCTAATGAAAAACTGTTTTTT
clone size: once; V gene: TRBV11-2; J gene: TRBJ1-3; D gene: NA; CDR3 protein: CASTLLLNWAATGNTIYF; CDR3 DNA: TGTGCCAGCACCCTGTTACTGAATTGGGCAGCTACTGGGAACACCATATATTTT
clone size: NA; V gene: TRBV9; J gene: TRBJ1-1; D gene: NA; CDR3 protein: CASSAGSGTNTEAFF; CDR3 DNA: TGTGCCAGCAGCGCAGGGTCTGGTACGAACACTGAAGCTTTCTTT
clone size: few; V gene: TRBV28; J gene: TRBJ1-4; D gene: NA; CDR3 protein: CASSLVRGTTNEKLFF; CDR3 DNA: TGTGCCAGCAGTTTAGTCAGGGGCACAACTAATGAAAAACTGTTTTTT
clone size: NA; V gene: TRBV5-4; J gene: TRBJ2-1; D gene: TRBD2; CDR3 protein: CASSLGGGRSYNEQFF; CDR3 DNA: TGTGCCAGCAGCTTGGGAGGCGGGAGGTCCTACAATGAGCAGTTCTTC
clone size: NA; V gene: TRBV18; J gene: TRBJ2-3; D gene: TRBD2; CDR3 protein: CASSNVLAGGPDTQYF; CDR3 DNA: TGTGCCAGCTCCAACGTACTAGCGGGAGGGCCAGATACGCAGTATTTT
clone size: NA; V gene: TRBV18; J gene: TRBJ1-2; D gene: NA; CDR3 protein: CASSPLDNHGYTF; CDR3 DNA: TGTGCCAGCTCACCACTTGACAACCATGGCTACACCTTC
clone size: NA; V gene: TRBV6-2/TRBV6-3; J gene: TRBJ1-2; D gene: NA; CDR3 protein: CASSYGRVGGYTF; CDR3 DNA: TGTGCCAGCAGTTACGGCAGGGTCGGTGGCTACACCTTC
clone size: NA; V gene: TRBV7-2; J gene: TRBJ2-4; D gene: TRBD2; CDR3 protein: CASSLDRSSGVNIQYF; CDR3 DNA: TGTGCCAGCAGCTTAGATCGGTCTAGCGGGGTAAACATTCAGTACTTC
clone size: NA; V gene: TRBV6-2/TRBV6-3; J gene: TRBJ2-7; D gene: NA; CDR3 protein: CAGSSADRSYEQYF; CDR3 DNA: TGTGCCGGCAGCAGTGCCGACAGGAGTTACGAGCAGTACTTC
clone size: NA; V gene: TRBV19; J gene: TRBJ2-3; D gene: TRBD1; CDR3 protein: CASSTTGGPDTQYF; CDR3 DNA: TGTGCCAGTAGTACGACAGGGGGCCCAGATACGCAGTATTTT
clone size: NA; V gene: TRBV11-2; J gene: TRBJ1-1; D gene: NA; CDR3 protein: CASSFSTEAFF; CDR3 DNA: TGTGCCAGCAGCTTCAGCACTGAAGCTTTCTTT
clone size: NA; V gene: TRBV28; J gene: TRBJ2-7; D gene: NA; CDR3 protein: CASSSLGRSSYEQYF; CDR3 DNA: TGTGCCAGCAGTTCCCTCGGCAGGTCAAGTTACGAGCAGTACTTC